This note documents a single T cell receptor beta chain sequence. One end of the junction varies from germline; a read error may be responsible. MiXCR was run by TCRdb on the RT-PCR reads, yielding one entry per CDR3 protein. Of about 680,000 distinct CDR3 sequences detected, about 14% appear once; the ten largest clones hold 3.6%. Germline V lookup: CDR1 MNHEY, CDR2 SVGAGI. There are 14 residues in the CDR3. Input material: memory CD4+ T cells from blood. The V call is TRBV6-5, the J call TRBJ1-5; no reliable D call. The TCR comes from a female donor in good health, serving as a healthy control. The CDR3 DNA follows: TGTGCCAGCAGCGCGAGTTATCCCAATCAGCTCCAGCATTTT. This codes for CASSASYPNQLQHF.